This TCR beta chain was captured in a study of cytomegalovirus exposure and HLA in healthy donors. This CDR3 has 15 residues. Germline CDR1 reads SGHKS; CDR2 reads YYEKEE (reference sequence). Trimming cost V 4 bases and J 6 bases; bases outside gene matches: 9. It was with 60 Vbeta and 13 Jbeta primers that the PCR ran. Produced via immunoSEQ multiplex PCR; TCRdb's table is partial and in-frame only. The sample contains 170,000 or so clones, around 80% of which appear only once. V gene TRBV5-5 combines with J gene TRBJ1-2; 10 bases line up with TRBD1. This receptor was taken from a woman between 50 and 59 years old in good health and CMV-seropositive. Material for sequencing was PBMCs. The chain's CDR3 is CASSKPPGTGDGYTF. In DNA form, the CDR3 reads TGTGCCAGCAGCAAGCCTCCCGGGACAGGGGATGGCTACACCTTC. The full variable domain, its missing parts supplied by reference TRBV5-5 and TRBJ1-2, is DAGVTQSPTHLIKTRGQQVTLRCSPISGHKSVSWYQQVLGQGPQFIFQYYEKEERGRGNFPDRFSARQFPNYSSELNVNALLLGDSALYLCASSKPPGTGDGYTFGSGTRLTVV.